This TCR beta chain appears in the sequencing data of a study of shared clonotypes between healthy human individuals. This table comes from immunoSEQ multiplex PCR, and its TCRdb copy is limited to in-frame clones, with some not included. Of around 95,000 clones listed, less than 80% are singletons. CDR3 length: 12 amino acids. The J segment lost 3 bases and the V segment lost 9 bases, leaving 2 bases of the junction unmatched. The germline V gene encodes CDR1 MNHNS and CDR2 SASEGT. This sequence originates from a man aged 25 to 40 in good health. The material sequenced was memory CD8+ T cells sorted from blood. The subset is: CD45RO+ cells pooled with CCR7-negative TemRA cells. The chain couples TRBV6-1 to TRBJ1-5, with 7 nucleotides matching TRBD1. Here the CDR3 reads CASDRVNQPQHF. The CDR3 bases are TGTGCCAGTGACAGGGTCAATCAGCCCCAGCATTTT.